A selection of T cell receptor beta chains follows, all from one sample in a study of T cells in localized non-small cell lung cancer. Sequenced by immunoSEQ multiplex PCR; TCRdb stores in-frame clones only, minus some. The top ten hold about 16% of the sample, which has 50,000 to 60,000 clones, around nine tenths seen once. Source: PBMCs, taken before any cancer treatment. The receptors were gathered from a female donor with stage II lung adenocarcinoma. The CDR3 runs from the conserved cysteine through the conserved F or W.

15,TRBJ1-4,TRBV10-2,CASRRSLDMDEKLFF
15,TRBJ1-6,TRBV7-3,CASSLGGGFTSPLHF
13,TRBJ1-1,TRBV7-9,CASAKQGGTEAFF
14,TRBJ2-7,TRBV7-6,CASSLGDTAYEQYF
15,TRBJ1-1,TRBV9,CASSVAGRMNTEAFF
15,TRBJ2-7,TRBV14,CASSHGTGDTYEQYF
15,TRBJ2-1,TRBV5-1,CASSLGQAGYNEQFF
16,TRBJ2-6,TRBV2,CASSDSGGAGANVLTF
14,TRBJ1-2,TRBV4-1,CASTPTEGVDGYTF
15,TRBJ2-5,TRBV6-6,CASSYSSGRLETQYF
18,TRBJ1-5,TRBV7-8,CASSSPNNTRTYNQPQHF
17,TRBJ2-2,TRBV14,CASSQVIQGEDTGELFF
16,TRBJ1-4,TRBV4-1,CASSQDMGPINEKLFF
15,TRBJ1-1,TRBV6-4,CASSVQGQGAFEAFF
13,TRBJ2-1,TRBV5-1,CASSRDFDNEQFF
15,TRBJ1-5,TRBV19,CASRDRGRFNQPQHF
14,TRBJ2-7,TRBV7-2,CASSPRQGALGQYF
17,TRBJ2-1,TRBV5-6,CASTRTRGTSGVTEQFF
15,TRBJ2-3,TRBV7-9,CASSTDGLHTDTQYF
17,TRBJ1-1,TRBV9,CASSESPGTVKNTEAFF
17,TRBJ1-2,TRBV2,CASSDWGVQGGNYGYTF
15,TRBJ1-5,TRBV27,CASSLNRVSNQPQHF
14,TRBJ2-2,TRBV10-3,CAISEGPETGELFF
14,TRBJ2-1,TRBV11-3,CASSLGTGGTGQFF
15,TRBJ1-4,TRBV27,CASSLRDRPNEKLFF
16,TRBJ2-6,TRBV18,CASSPRDRGEANVLTF
13,TRBJ1-1,TRBV14,CASSQALNTEAFF
15,TRBJ2-7,TRBV19,CASSPPGTGFYEQYF
15,TRBJ2-1,TRBV5-1,CASSLGEVYYNEQFF
17,TRBJ2-1,TRBV19,CASSIDPGPYPYNEQFF
14,TRBJ1-2,TRBV5-4,CASSLAAVLGGYTF
18,TRBJ2-1,TRBV6-4,CASSLRGQASSSYNEQFF
14,TRBJ1-3,TRBV9,CASSPRQAGNTIYF
21,TRBJ1-1,TRBV4-1,CASSQVQTGGPNGLGDTEAFF
13,TRBJ1-2,TRBV6-1,CASSDSTGYGYTF
15,TRBJ2-3,TRBV4-2,CASSQDDGRTDTQYF
13,TRBJ2-1,TRBV29-1,CSAEETRNNEQFF
16,TRBJ2-3,TRBV2,CASSLLAGGITDTQYF
13,TRBJ1-1,TRBV10-2,CASSETGGTEAFF
11,TRBJ1-2,TRBV19,CATTGGYGYTF
17,TRBJ2-5,TRBV4-2,CASSQDRTGGYQETQYF
16,TRBJ1-1,TRBV16,CASSLRTGLWNTEAFF
19,TRBJ1-1,TRBV21-1,CASSRSFLGTRGGCTEAFF
14,TRBJ1-1,TRBV5-8,CASSLSGRNTEAFF
13,TRBJ1-1,TRBV19,CASSDRLYTEAFF